A selection of T cell receptor beta chains follows, all from one sample in a study of Graves' ophthalmopathy and Graves' hyperthyroidism. TCRdb used MiXCR to reprocess the multiplex PCR reads, holding one entry per CDR3 protein. The profile shows about 240,000 distinct CDR3 sequences, around 50% of them singletons. Sequencing was done on a sample of peripheral blood. The receptors derive from an adult man with Graves' ophthalmopathy. Both conserved end residues are part of each CDR3. Fields, in order: clone size, J gene, V gene, D gene, CDR3 DNA, CDR3 protein. D genes are given only for firm matches. The size of a clone is reported for some rows only, either as once, few or many, or as a class for expanded clones.

clone size: many
J gene: TRBJ2-7
V gene: TRBV10-3
D gene: TRBD1
CDR3 DNA: TGTGCCATCCTCGGGGACAGGACCTACGAGCAGTACTTC
CDR3 protein: CAILGDRTYEQYF

clone size: many
J gene: TRBJ2-7
V gene: TRBV7-9
D gene: -
CDR3 DNA: TGTGCCAGCAGCCCTTCCTACGAGCAGTACTTC
CDR3 protein: CASSPSYEQYF

clone size: -
J gene: TRBJ1-1
V gene: TRBV5-1
D gene: -
CDR3 DNA: TGCGCCAGCATGTGGAGCTCGGGCACTGAAGCTTTCTTT
CDR3 protein: CASMWSSGTEAFF

clone size: -
J gene: TRBJ1-5
V gene: TRBV5-6
D gene: -
CDR3 DNA: TGTGCCAGCAGTCTGGCCCGTGTTAGCAATCAGCCCCAGCATTTT
CDR3 protein: CASSLARVSNQPQHF

clone size: few
J gene: TRBJ2-6
V gene: TRBV5-1
D gene: -
CDR3 DNA: TGCGCCAGCAGCTTGAATCCCTCTGGGGCCAACGTCCTGACTTTC
CDR3 protein: CASSLNPSGANVLTF

clone size: few
J gene: TRBJ2-6
V gene: TRBV10-3
D gene: -
CDR3 DNA: TGTGCCATCAGTCAACAGGACGGGGCCCCTGGGGCCAACGTCCTGACTTTC
CDR3 protein: CAISQQDGAPGANVLTF

clone size: few
J gene: TRBJ1-2
V gene: TRBV24-1
D gene: -
CDR3 DNA: TGTGCCACCCCGAGGTCGCAGGGAGACTATGGCTACACCTTC
CDR3 protein: CATPRSQGDYGYTF

clone size: -
J gene: TRBJ2-7
V gene: TRBV20-1
D gene: -
CDR3 DNA: TGCAGTGCGTACCCCCTTGGGGGGGCACACGAGCAGTACTTC
CDR3 protein: CSAYPLGGAHEQYF

clone size: many
J gene: TRBJ1-3
V gene: TRBV29-1
D gene: -
CDR3 DNA: TGCAGCGTTGGAGAGGGGTTCTCTGGAAACACCATATATTTT
CDR3 protein: CSVGEGFSGNTIYF

clone size: many
J gene: TRBJ2-6
V gene: TRBV29-1
D gene: -
CDR3 DNA: TGCAGCGTTGGGGGCGGACCGAGAGGGGCCAACGTCCTGACTTTC
CDR3 protein: CSVGGGPRGANVLTF

clone size: few
J gene: TRBJ2-7
V gene: TRBV7-2
D gene: TRBD1
CDR3 DNA: TGTGCCAGCAGCGCCTCCGGGACAGTCGGCTACGAGCAGTACTTC
CDR3 protein: CASSASGTVGYEQYF

clone size: -
J gene: TRBJ2-2
V gene: TRBV20-1
D gene: -
CDR3 DNA: TGCAGTGCTAGACTATACACCGGGGAGCTGTTTTTT
CDR3 protein: CSARLYTGELFF

clone size: many
J gene: TRBJ2-7
V gene: TRBV29-1
D gene: TRBD1
CDR3 DNA: TGCAGCGGTGGGACAGCATACGAGCAGTACTTC
CDR3 protein: CSGGTAYEQYF

clone size: many
J gene: TRBJ2-6
V gene: TRBV25-1
D gene: -
CDR3 DNA: TGTGCCAGCAGACAGGGCTCTGGGGCCAACGTCCTGACTTTC
CDR3 protein: CASRQGSGANVLTF

clone size: -
J gene: TRBJ1-1
V gene: TRBV10-2
D gene: TRBD1
CDR3 DNA: TGCGCCAGCAGTCAGAGTAGGACAGGGAGGGATGAGCAGTTCTTT
CDR3 protein: CASSQSRTGRDEQFF

clone size: many
J gene: TRBJ2-5
V gene: TRBV20-1
D gene: TRBD2
CDR3 DNA: TGCAGTGCTAAGACTAGCGCTGGAAGGACCCAGTACTTC
CDR3 protein: CSAKTSAGRTQYF

clone size: -
J gene: TRBJ2-7
V gene: TRBV27
D gene: -
CDR3 DNA: TGTGCCAGCAGTTTAGCAGACCCCAAGTGGTACGAGCAGTACTTC
CDR3 protein: CASSLADPKWYEQYF